This paragraph reports one T cell receptor beta chain. Its antigen remains unidentified. Germline lookup yields CDR1 SEHNR and CDR2 FQNEAQ (reference sequence). The V segment lost 6 bases and the J segment 10 bases; nucleotides outside the gene matches: 5. This CDR3 contains 12 residues. Only in-frame clones appear in the TCRdb table, and some are missing; sequencing was by immunoSEQ multiplex PCR. The sample lists tens of thousands of clones, more than 75% occurring once. The data were obtained in a study of T cell responses to AZD1222 COVID-19 vaccine. Study observations and caveats: No day 14 peak samples; only post-peak repertoires were characterized. At 160-218 and 743-854, vaccine-associated CD4 TCRs were dominant, and they spanned spike. Seropositive at baseline were only five or six AZD1222 recipients. Two AZD1222 administrations were followed by greater Spike-specific TCR breadth and depth.

This clonotype was sampled from an adult in good health. The specimen comprised peripheral blood, sampled on day 0 of MenACWY control vaccination. The V and J genes are TRBV7-9 and TRBJ2-1, with 8 bases that match TRBD1. CDR3 nucleotides: TGTGCCAGCAGACCAGGGGGCGTCGAGCAGTTCTTC. As protein: CASRPGGVEQFF.